The clone carrying this TCR beta chain came up many times. The sample is drawn from a study of CD8+CD57+ T cells in acquired aplastic anemia. Study-level background: An average of 3.2 ug of DNA was obtained from sorted CD4+ and CD8+ cells.

The length of the CDR3 is 16 residues. CDR1 and CDR2 from the germline V gene are LNHDA and SQIVND (reference sequence). The V and J ends lost 5 bases and 0 bases, in that order; junction bases with no gene match: 8. Before being chosen for sequencing, patients had shown CD8+CD57+ cell expansion by flow cytometry. It was genomic DNA that served as the template for profiling TCR beta VDJ and CDR3. A single record per CDR3 protein comes from TCRdb applying MiXCR to the reads. The sample holds 150,000 to 200,000 distinct CDR3 sequences; about 45% are singletons and the top ten take about 1%. The TCR comes from a human donor with aplastic anemia. The chain has TRBV19 and TRBJ1-1; the match to TRBD1 covers 8 bases. The sample was sorted CD4+, CD8+, or CD8+CD57+ T cells (not recorded which) from PBMCs. CDR3 protein: CASSPGQGRMNTEAFF. CDR3 bases: TGTGCCAGTAGTCCAGGACAGGGTCGGATGAACACTGAAGCTTTCTTT.